This T cell receptor (beta chain) was profiled in a study of blood T cell repertoires in COVID-19. This CDR3 contains 14 residues. CDR1 is ENHRY, CDR2 SYGVKD, per germline. V was shortened by 8 bases and J by 2 bases, with 14 bases between the two germline ends. Per the authors' pipeline: Reference gene primers were amplified, and this amplification served to estimate nucleated cell counts. Method: immunoSEQ multiplex PCR; TCRdb's copy keeps in-frame clones and lacks some. From that table come the V and J calls and clone size; the DNA was used to work out D and trimming. The sample lists about 10,000 clones, around 89% occurring once.

The rearrangement links TRBV10-3 to TRBJ2-3; TRBD2 is a possible D gene (5 bases). The clonotype was recovered from a human donor in a cohort sampled during active COVID-19. The sequenced sample consisted of peripheral blood. This CDR3 reads CAIQGRDFTDTQYF. CDR3 nucleotide sequence: TGTGCCATCCAAGGACGGGATTTCACAGATACGCAGTATTTT.